The sequence of this T cell receptor (beta chain) was determined in a study of OX40 agonist ivuxolimab in advanced cancers. Study background: The patients got ivuxolimab, which is an agonistic anti-OX40 (CD134) antibody. General observations from the study: In CD8+ T cells, expanded clones were on average more numerous than in CD4+. Among patients with partial responses at 0.1-3.0 mg/kg, clonal expansion was among the lowest.

Blood sampling was done at baseline, cycle 4 day 1, and cycle 7 day 1. This clone appeared a single time. Its specificity is not known. This CDR3 comprises 13 residues. V shed 10 bases and J shed 7 bases, with 20 bases lying between them. Germline V gene sequence: CDR1 MNHNS, CDR2 SASEGT. The repertoire was sequenced with immunoSEQ multiplex PCR; TCRdb's copy has only in-frame clones and lacks some. The sample records tens of thousands of clones, approximately 83% being singletons. V and J are TRBV6-1 and TRBJ2-7, with a weak D call TRBD2 (6 bases). This sequence was found in an adult with an advanced solid tumor such as melanoma, head and neck, liver or kidney cancer. Sequencing was performed on CD4+ or CD8+ T cells sorted from blood, taken in a trial of the OX40 agonist ivuxolimab. The CDR3 nucleotides are TGTGCCACCTCCCGCGGGAACCTCTTAGAGCAGTACTTC. Translated: CATSRGNLLEQYF.